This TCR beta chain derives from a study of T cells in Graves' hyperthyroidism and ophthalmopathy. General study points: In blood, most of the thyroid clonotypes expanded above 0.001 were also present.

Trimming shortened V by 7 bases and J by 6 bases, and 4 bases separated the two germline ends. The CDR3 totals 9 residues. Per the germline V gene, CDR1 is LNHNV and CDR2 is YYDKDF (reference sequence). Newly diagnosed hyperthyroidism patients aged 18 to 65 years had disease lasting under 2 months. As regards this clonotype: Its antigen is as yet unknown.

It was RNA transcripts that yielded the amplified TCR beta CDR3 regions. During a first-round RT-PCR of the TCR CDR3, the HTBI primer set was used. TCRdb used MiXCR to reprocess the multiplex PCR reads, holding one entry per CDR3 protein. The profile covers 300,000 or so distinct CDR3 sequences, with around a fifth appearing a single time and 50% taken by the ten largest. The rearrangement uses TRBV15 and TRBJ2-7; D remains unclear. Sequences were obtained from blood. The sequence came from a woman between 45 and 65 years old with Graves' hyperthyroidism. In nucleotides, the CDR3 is TGTGCCACCATGGTCGAGCAGTACTTC. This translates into CATMVEQYF.